Following are 16 T cell receptor beta chains from one sample sequenced in a study of blood T cell repertoires in COVID-19. The table came from immunoSEQ multiplex PCR; TCRdb's copy has only in-frame clones and leaves some out. The data contain roughly 410,000 clones, around 91% of them seen just once; the ten biggest clones take up around 1.5%. The specimen was peripheral blood. All receptors derive from a woman in her thirties or forties with COVID-19, enrolled during active disease.

With respect to this clone: One junction end does not reproduce the germline sequence, and a read error may be involved. The chain links TRBV7-7 to TRBJ2-1; D perhaps matches TRBD2 (6 bases). CDR1 and CDR2 from the germline V gene are SSHAT and FNYEAQ (reference sequence). This CDR3 is 13 amino acids long. The DNA for the CDR3 is TGTGCTAGCAGCTTAGAGAGGGACTTAGAGCAGTTCTTC. This codes for CASSLERDLEQFF. The complete variable domain, with remaining parts taken from reference TRBV7-7 and TRBJ2-1, reads GAGVSQSPRYKVTKRGQDVTLRCDPISSHATLYWYQQALGQGPEFLTYFNYEAQPDKSGLPSDRFSAERPEGSISTLTIQRTEQRDSAMYRCASSLERDLEQFFGPGTRLTVL.

The genes are TRBV5-6 and TRBJ1-5, with D possibly being TRBD1 (6 bases). V lost 3 bases and J 3 bases, leaving 13 bases between the germline ends. Germline V lookup: CDR1 SGHDT, CDR2 YYEEEE. This CDR3 has 15 amino acids. CDR3 amino acids: CASSCPGHLNQPQHF. CDR3 nucleotide sequence: TGTGCCAGCAGCTGTCCGGGACACCTCAATCAGCCCCAGCATTTT. Together with reference TRBV5-6 and TRBJ1-5, the CDR3 gives the full variable domain: DAGVTQSPTHLIKTRGQQVTLRCSPKSGHDTVSWYQQALGQGPQFIFQYYEEEERQRGNFPDRFSGHQFPNYSSELNVNALLLGDSALYLCASSCPGHLNQPQHFGDGTRLSIL.

The rearrangement joins TRBV11-3 to TRBJ2-1, with D maybe TRBD2 (5 bases). The CDR3 totals 11 residues. Trimming took off 2 bases at V and 9 bases at J, with 5 bases between the two ends. Looked up from germline, CDR1 is SGHNT and CDR2 is YENEEA. In DNA, the CDR3 is TGTGCCAGCAGCTTACGGGGTGAGCAGTTCTTC. Translated: CASSLRGEQFF. The variable domain in full, completed from reference TRBV11-3 and TRBJ2-1, reads EAGVVQSPRYKIIEKKQPVAFWCNPISGHNTLYWYLQNLGQGPELLIRYENEEAVDDSQLPKDRFSAERLKGVDSTLKIQPAELGDSAVYLCASSLRGEQFFGPGTRLTVL.

This chain uses TRBV28 with TRBJ1-1; D is uncertain. CDR1 is MDHEN and CDR2 is SYDVKM in the germline V gene. The CDR3 is 15 residues long. Deletions cut 2 bases from V and 5 bases from J, with 15 bases between. The CDR3 sequence: CASSLRAGGGTEAFF. The CDR3 DNA follows: TGTGCCAGCAGTTTACGGGCAGGAGGAGGAACTGAAGCTTTCTTT.

The chain couples TRBV7-2 to TRBJ2-6; no clear D. Trimming left V 0 bases short and J 0 bases short, with 9 bases between. The CDR3 spans 17 residues. Per germline, CDR1 SGHTA and CDR2 FQGNSA. For the CDR3, the DNA is TGTGCCAGCAGCTTAGCGCTGACTCGCTCTGGGGCCAACGTCCTGACTTTC. It encodes CASSLALTRSGANVLTF.

This sequence joins TRBV19 and TRBJ2-7; possibly TRBD1 for D (6 bases). Germline loops: CDR1 LNHDA, CDR2 SQIVND (reference sequence). Deletions cut 3 bases from V and 6 bases from J, with 12 bases between. The CDR3 covers 13 residues. The CDR3, as DNA: TGTGCCAGTAGTATGTACAGGGAAAGCGAGCAGTACTTC. Protein product: CASSMYRESEQYF.

V usage is TRBV27 and J usage is TRBJ2-1; the D gene is possibly TRBD2 (6 bases). Germline V gene sequence: CDR1 MNHEY, CDR2 SMNVEV (reference sequence). The CDR3 sequence is 15 residues long. V was trimmed by 2 bases and J by 8 bases, leaving 16 bases between them. Written as DNA, the CDR3 is TGTGCCAGCAGTTTACCCGGGACTTTATTCGATGAGCAGTTCTTC. Translated, it gives CASSLPGTLFDEQFF.

The gene calls are TRBV28 and TRBJ1-2, with 7 bases aligning to TRBD1. This CDR3 region has 15 residues. V lost 6 bases to trimming and J lost 3 bases; unmatched junction nucleotides: 10. Germline values: CDR1 MDHEN, CDR2 SYDVKM. The CDR3 here is CASRQSRDSYYGYTF. In DNA, the CDR3 is TGTGCCAGCAGGCAAAGCCGGGACAGCTACTATGGCTACACCTTC.

The chain employs TRBV7-9 and TRBJ2-4; TRBD1 matches at 7 bases. CDR1 is SEHNR, CDR2 FQNEAQ, per germline (reference sequence). The CDR3 sequence is 15 residues long. V lost 5 bases and J lost 6; bases outside the gene matches: 10. The CDR3 region is CASSARQGGGNIQYF. The CDR3 coding sequence is TGTGCCAGCAGCGCTAGACAGGGTGGGGGAAACATTCAGTACTTC.

The J gene is TRBJ2-3, the V gene TRBV9; 7 bases are shared with TRBD2. Trimming at V came to 0 bases and at J to 4 bases, leaving 8 bases not matched to a gene. CDR1 and CDR2 from the germline V gene are SGDLS and YYNGEE. This CDR3 is built from 16 residues. CDR3 nucleotide sequence: TGTGCCAGCAGCGTAGACCCAGCGGGGTTGGCAGATACGCAGTATTTT. The encoded protein is CASSVDPAGLADTQYF.

This chain links TRBV30 with TRBJ1-2; D call uncertain. V was trimmed by 0 bases and J by 6 bases, leaving 20 bases between them. The CDR3 extends over 16 amino acids. Germline loops: CDR1 GTSNPN, CDR2 SVGIG (reference sequence). The chain's CDR3 is CAWSVRRAITLHGYTF. CDR3 sequence (DNA): TGTGCCTGGAGTGTACGGCGGGCCATAACGTTACATGGCTACACCTTC.

The chain couples TRBV7-2 to TRBJ1-5; perhaps TRBD1 as D (6 bases). Looked up from germline, CDR1 is SGHTA and CDR2 is FQGNSA. The V and J ends lost 5 bases and 6 bases respectively, with 20 bases between them. This CDR3 spans 16 amino acids. CDR3 bases: TGTGCCAGCAGCCCTACGGGGGGGGCGGAAAGTCAGCCCCAGCATTTT. Residues: CASSPTGGAESQPQHF.

The CDR3 is CASSEAYPTGNTIYF. The CDR3 DNA reads as TGTGCCAGCAGTGAAGCCTATCCCACCGGAAACACCATATATTTT. V is TRBV6-1 and J is TRBJ1-3; no firm D call. Between the trimmed V and J ends, which lost 0 bases and 4 bases, there was a span of 10 bases. Germline V gene lookup returns CDR1 MNHNS and CDR2 SASEGT. The CDR3 runs to 15 residues.

The rearrangement links TRBV28 to TRBJ1-2, with TRBD1 matching over 10 bases. Trimming at V came to 10 bases and at J to 7 bases, leaving 6 bases not matched to a gene. CDR3 size: 12 residues. CDR1 and CDR2 (germline): MDHEN, SYDVKM. The CDR3 loop is CAISTGGPGYTF. DNA for the CDR3: TGTGCCATCTCGACAGGGGGCCCTGGCTACACCTTC.

The V and J genes are TRBV12-5 and TRBJ2-7; TRBD1 might be the D (6 bases). Trimming pared 5 bases from V and 0 bases from J, leaving 11 bases between. The germline CDR1 and CDR2 sequences are LGHNT and FRNRAP. The CDR3 sequence is 14 residues long. CDR3 DNA: TGTGCTAGTGGTCCGGGACATGGCTCCTACGAGCAGTACTTC. Its protein product is CASGPGHGSYEQYF.

This chain joins TRBV6-1 and TRBJ1-3; the D is unclear. V gave up 2 bases and J gave up 4 bases, with 12 bases separating them. The germline V gene has CDR1 MNHNS and CDR2 SASEGT. The CDR3 extends over 15 amino acids. The CDR3 reads CASSELGVAGNTIYF. CDR3 nucleotide sequence: TGTGCCAGCAGTGAACTCGGGGTAGCCGGAAACACCATATATTTT.